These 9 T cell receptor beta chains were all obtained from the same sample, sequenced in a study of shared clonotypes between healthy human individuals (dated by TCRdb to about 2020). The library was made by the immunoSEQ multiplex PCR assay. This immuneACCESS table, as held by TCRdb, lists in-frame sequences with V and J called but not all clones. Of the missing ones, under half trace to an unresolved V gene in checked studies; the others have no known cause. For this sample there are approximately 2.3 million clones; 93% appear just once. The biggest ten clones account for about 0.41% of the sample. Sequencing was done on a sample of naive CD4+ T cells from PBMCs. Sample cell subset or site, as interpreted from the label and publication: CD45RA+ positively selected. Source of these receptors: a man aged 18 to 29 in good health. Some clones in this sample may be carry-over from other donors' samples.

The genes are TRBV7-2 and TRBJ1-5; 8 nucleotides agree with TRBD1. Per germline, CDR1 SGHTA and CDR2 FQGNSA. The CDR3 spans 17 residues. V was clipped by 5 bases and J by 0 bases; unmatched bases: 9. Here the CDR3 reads CASSPRTGQYSNQPQHF. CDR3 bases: TGTGCCAGCAGCCCGCGGACAGGGCAATATAGCAATCAGCCCCAGCATTTT.

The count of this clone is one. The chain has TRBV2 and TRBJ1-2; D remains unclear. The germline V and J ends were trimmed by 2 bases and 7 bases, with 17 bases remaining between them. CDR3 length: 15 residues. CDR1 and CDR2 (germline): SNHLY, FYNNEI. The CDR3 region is CASSESRAVWGGYTF. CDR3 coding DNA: TGTGCCAGCAGTGAAAGTAGGGCTGTCTGGGGTGGCTACACCTTC.

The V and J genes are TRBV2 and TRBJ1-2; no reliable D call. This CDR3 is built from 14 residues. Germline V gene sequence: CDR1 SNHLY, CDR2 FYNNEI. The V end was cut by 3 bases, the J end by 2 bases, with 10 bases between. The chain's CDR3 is CASSESGKNYGYTF. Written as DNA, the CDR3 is TGTGCCAGCAGTGAGTCGGGCAAGAACTATGGCTACACCTTC.

The CDR3 DNA reads TGTGCCAGCAGGCTTGGTGTGTTTGAAAGCGGAATGAGACTGACTGAAGCTTTCTTT. Protein: CASRLGVFESGMRLTEAFF. V gene TRBV28 combines with J gene TRBJ1-1; D uncertain. CDR3 length: 19 amino acids. The V gene lost 6 bases and the J gene lost 5 bases, with 31 bases spanning the gap. From germline, CDR1 is MDHEN and CDR2 SYDVKM.

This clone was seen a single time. CDR3 amino acids: CASSFFAGNTEAFF. For the CDR3, the DNA is TGTGCCAGCAGTTTTTTTGCAGGGAACACTGAAGCTTTCTTT. The chain employs TRBV28 and TRBJ1-1; D is undetermined. The CDR3 loop spans 14 amino acids. Per the germline V gene, CDR1 is MDHEN and CDR2 is SYDVKM. V was shortened by 3 bases and J by 1 base, with 9 bases between the two germline ends.

As DNA, the CDR3 is TGTGCCACCAGCAGAGATCCCCGGGGCGAGCAGTACTTC. Protein: CATSRDPRGEQYF. The rearrangement uses TRBV15 and TRBJ2-7; maybe TRBD2 (5 bases). V dropped 0 bases and J dropped 6 bases, with 9 bases sitting between them. The CDR3 totals 13 residues. Germline CDR1 reads LNHNV; CDR2 reads YYDKDF (reference sequence).

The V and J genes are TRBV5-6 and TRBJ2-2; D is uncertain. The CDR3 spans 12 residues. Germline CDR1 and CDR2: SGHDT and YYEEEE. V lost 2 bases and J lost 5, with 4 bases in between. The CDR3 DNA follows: TGTGCCAGCAGCTTCAGTACCGGGGAGCTGTTTTTT. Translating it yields CASSFSTGELFF.

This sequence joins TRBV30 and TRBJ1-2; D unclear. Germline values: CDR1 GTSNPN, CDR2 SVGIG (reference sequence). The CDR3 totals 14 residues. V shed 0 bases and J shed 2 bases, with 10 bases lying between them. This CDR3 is CAWSVVHLNYGYTF. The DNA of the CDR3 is TGTGCCTGGAGTGTGGTACACCTAAACTATGGCTACACCTTC.

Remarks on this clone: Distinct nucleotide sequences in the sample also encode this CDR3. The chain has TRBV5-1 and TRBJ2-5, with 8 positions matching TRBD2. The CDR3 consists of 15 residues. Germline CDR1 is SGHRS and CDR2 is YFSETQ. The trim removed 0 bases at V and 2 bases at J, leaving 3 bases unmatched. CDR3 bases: TGCGCCAGCAGCTTGGAGCCTAGCGGGCAAGAGACCCAGTACTTC. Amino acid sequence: CASSLEPSGQETQYF.